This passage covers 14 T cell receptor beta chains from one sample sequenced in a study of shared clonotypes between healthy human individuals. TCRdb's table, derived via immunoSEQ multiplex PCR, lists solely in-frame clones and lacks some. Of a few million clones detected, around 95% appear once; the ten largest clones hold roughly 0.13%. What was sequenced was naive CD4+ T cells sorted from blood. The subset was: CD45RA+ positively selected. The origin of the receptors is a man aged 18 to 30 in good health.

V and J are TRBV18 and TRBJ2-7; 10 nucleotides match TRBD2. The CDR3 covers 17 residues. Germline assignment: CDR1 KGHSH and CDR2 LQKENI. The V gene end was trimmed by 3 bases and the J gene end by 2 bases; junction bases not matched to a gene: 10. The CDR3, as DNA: TGTGCCAGCTCACCCCTAGAGTCTAGCGGGAGCACCTACGAGCAGTACTTC. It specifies CASSPLESSGSTYEQYF.

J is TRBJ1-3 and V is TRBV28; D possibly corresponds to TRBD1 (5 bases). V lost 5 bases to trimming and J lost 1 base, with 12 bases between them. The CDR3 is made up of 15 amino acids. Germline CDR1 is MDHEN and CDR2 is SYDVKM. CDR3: CASSLPRGSGNTIYF. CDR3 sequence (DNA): TGTGCCAGCAGTCTCCCTCGGGGGTCTGGAAACACCATATATTTT. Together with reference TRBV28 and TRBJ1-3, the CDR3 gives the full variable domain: DVKVTQSSRYLVKRTGEKVFLECVQDMDHENMFWYRQDPGLGLRLIYFSYDVKMKEKGDIPEGYSVSREKKERFSLILESASTNQTSMYLCASSLPRGSGNTIYFGEGSWLTVV.

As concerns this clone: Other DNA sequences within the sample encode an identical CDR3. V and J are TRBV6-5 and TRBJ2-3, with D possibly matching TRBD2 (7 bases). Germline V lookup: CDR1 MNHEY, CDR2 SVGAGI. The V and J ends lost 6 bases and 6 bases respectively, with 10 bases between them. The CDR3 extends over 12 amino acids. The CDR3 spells CASRGGADTQYF. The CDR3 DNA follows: TGTGCCAGCAGAGGGGGGGCGGATACGCAGTATTTT.

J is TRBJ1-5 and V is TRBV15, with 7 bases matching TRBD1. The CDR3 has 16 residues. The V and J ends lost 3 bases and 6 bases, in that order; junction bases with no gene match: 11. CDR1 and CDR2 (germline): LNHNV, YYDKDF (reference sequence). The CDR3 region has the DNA TGTGCCACCAGCAGGGGGGGTGACAGGGTCCGTCAGCCCCAGCATTTT. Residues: CATSRGGDRVRQPQHF.

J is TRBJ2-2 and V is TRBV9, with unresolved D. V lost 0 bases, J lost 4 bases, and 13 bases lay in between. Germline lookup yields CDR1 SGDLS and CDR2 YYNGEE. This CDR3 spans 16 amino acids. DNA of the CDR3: TGTGCCAGCAGCGTAGCTGGGTGGGGTATCACCGGGGAGCTGTTTTTT. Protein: CASSVAGWGITGELFF.

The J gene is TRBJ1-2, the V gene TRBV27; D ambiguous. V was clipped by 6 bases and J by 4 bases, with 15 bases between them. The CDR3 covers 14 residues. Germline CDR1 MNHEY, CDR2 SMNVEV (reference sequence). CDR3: CASSRNGGPYGYTF. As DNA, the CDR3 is TGTGCCAGCAGCCGGAACGGAGGTCCCTATGGCTACACCTTC.

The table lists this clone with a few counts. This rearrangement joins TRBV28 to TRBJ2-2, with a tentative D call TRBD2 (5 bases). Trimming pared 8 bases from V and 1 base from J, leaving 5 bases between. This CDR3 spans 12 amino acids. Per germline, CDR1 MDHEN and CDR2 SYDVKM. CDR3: CASGGNTGELFF. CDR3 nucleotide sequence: TGTGCCAGCGGAGGGAACACCGGGGAGCTGTTTTTT.

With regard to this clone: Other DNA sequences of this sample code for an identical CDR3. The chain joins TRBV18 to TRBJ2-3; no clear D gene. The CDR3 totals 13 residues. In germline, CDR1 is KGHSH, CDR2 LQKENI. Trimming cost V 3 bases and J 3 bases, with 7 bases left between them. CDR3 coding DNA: TGTGCCAGCTCACCTCCGTCTACAGATACGCAGTATTTT. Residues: CASSPPSTDTQYF.

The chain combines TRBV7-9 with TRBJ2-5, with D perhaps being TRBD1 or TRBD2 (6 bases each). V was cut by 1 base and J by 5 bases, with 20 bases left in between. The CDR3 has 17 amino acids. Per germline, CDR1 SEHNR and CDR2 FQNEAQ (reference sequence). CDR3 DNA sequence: TGTGCCAGCAGCTTAGGTGACGGGGGCGCTGGCAGGGAGACCCAGTACTTC. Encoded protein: CASSLGDGGAGRETQYF.

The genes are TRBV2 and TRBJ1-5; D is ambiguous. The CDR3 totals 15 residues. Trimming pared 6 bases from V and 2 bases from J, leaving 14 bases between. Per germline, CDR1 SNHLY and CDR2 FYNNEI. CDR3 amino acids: CASRPDPLGNQPQHF. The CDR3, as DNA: TGTGCCAGCAGGCCCGACCCACTCGGCAATCAGCCCCAGCATTTT. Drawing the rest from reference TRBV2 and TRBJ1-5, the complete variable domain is EPEVTQTPSHQVTQMGQEVILRCVPISNHLYFYWYRQILGQKVEFLVSFYNNEISEKSEIFDDQFSVERPDGSNFTLKIRSTKLEDSAMYFCASRPDPLGNQPQHFGDGTRLSIL.

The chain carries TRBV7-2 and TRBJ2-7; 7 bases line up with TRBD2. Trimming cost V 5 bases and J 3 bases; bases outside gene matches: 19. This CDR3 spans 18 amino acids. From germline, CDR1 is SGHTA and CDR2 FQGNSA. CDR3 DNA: TGTGCCAGCAGCCGGCAGACTAGCAATCCCTTATCCCGCTACGAGCAGTACTTC. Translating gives CASSRQTSNPLSRYEQYF.

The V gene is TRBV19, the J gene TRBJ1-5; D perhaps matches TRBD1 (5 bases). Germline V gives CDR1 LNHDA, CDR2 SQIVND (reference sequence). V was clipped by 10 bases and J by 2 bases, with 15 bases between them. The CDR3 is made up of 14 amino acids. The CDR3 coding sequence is TGTGCCACCACTCGACGAGGGGGCAATCAGCCCCAGCATTTT. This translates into CATTRRGGNQPQHF.

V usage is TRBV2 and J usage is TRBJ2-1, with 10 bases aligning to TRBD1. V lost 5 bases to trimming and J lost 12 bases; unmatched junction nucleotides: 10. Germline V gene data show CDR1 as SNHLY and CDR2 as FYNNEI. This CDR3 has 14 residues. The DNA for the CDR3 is TGTGCCAGCAGTACCGGGACAGGGGCCCTTGGGCAGTTCTTC. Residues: CASSTGTGALGQFF.

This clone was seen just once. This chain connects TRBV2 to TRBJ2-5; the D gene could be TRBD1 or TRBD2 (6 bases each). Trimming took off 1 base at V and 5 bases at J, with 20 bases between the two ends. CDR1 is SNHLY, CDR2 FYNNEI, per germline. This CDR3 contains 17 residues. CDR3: CASSEGPGRGGGETQYF. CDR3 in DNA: TGTGCCAGCAGTGAAGGGCCCGGCAGGGGAGGAGGGGAGACCCAGTACTTC.